The clone carrying this T cell receptor beta chain is called medium-sized based on its frequency. Its antigen is still unknown. This CDR3 is built from 17 residues. CDR1 and CDR2 (germline): SGHAT, FQNNGV. The data were obtained in a study of human CD8 memory T cell subsets. Points from the study as a whole: In terms of chain coverage, this study sequenced T cell receptor beta chains exclusively. Estimates computed with Chao1 suggested greater diversity in stem-like memory T cells than in precursor exhausted T cells.

The TSTEM subset meant CD8+ memory cells that were CCR7+, PD-1- and TIGIT-. PBMC were isolated from buffy coats given by healthy donors. Libraries targeted TCR beta using 5' RACE with UMIs. TCRdb reprocessed the 5' RACE reads, with one entry per CDR3 protein and no DNA. The sample has about 10,000 distinct CDR3 sequences. The receptor was isolated from a human donor in good health. This rearrangement joins TRBV11-2 to TRBJ1-2; TCRdb calls TRBD1, which cannot be checked without DNA. Sequencing input: CD8+ stem-like memory T cells (TSCM and TCM) sorted from PBMCs. As to subset: stem-like memory CD8 T cells (TSTEM), CCR7+ PD-1- TIGIT-. The CDR3 here is CASSPYPSGQGLYGYTF.